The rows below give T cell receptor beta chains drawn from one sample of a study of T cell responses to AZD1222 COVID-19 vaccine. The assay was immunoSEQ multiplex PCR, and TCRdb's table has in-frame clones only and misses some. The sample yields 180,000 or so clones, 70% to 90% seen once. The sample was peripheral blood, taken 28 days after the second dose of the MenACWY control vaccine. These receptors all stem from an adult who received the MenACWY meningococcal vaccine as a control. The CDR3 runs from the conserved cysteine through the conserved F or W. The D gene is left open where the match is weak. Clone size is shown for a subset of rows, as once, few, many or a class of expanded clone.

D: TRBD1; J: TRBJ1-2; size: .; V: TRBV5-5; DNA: TGTGCCAGCAGCTCCCAGGGGGCCAGGGGCTACACCTTC; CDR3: CASSSQGARGYTF
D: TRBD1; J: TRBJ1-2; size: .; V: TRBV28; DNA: TGTGCCAGCAGTGAGGACAGGGTAACTGGCTACACCTTC; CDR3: CASSEDRVTGYTF
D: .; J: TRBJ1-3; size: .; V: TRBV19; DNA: TGTGCCAGTGCCCGGCGAGGGTTCCTCTCCCAATCAGCGGGAAACACCATATATTTT; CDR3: CASARRGFLSQSAGNTIYF
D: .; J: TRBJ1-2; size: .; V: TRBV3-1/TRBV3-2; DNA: TGTGCCAGCAGCCCACCGCTCCCGACAGACTTCCCTAACTATGGCTACACCTTC; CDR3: CASSPPLPTDFPNYGYTF
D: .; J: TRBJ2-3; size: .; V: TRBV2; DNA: TGTGCCAGCAGTACACCTCGGGGATTCTCAGATACGCAGTATTTT; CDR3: CASSTPRGFSDTQYF
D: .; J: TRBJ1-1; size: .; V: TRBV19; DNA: TGTGCCAGTAGTTTCGGGACAAAGAACACTGAAGCTTTCTTT; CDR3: CASSFGTKNTEAFF
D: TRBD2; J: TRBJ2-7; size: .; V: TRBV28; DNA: TGTGCCAGCAGTCCACTAGCGATCTACGAGCAGTACTTC; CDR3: CASSPLAIYEQYF
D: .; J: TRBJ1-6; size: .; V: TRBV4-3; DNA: TGCGCCAGCAGCCAAGACCTGGAGGGAACATCACCCCTCCACTTT; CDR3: CASSQDLEGTSPLHF
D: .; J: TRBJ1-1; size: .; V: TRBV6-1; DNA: TGTGCCAGCAGTGAGCGGGGGGGTATGAACACTGAAGCTTTCTTT; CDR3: CASSERGGMNTEAFF
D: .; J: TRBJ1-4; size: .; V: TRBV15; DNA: TGTGCCACCAGCAGATCCGGGACACCGAATGAAAAACTGTTTTTT; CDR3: CATSRSGTPNEKLFF
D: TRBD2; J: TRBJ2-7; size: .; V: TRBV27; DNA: TGTGCCAGCGCCCGGACTAGCGGGCTCTCCTACGAGCAGTACTTC; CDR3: CASARTSGLSYEQYF
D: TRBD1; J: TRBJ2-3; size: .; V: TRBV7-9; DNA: TGTGCCAGCAGCGCATGGTCCGGGACAGACACAGATACGCAGTATTTT; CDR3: CASSAWSGTDTDTQYF
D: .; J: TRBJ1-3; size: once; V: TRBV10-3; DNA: TGTGCCATCAGTTCCCCCGGAAACACCATATATTTT; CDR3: CAISSPGNTIYF
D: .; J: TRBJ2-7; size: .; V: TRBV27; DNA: TGTGCCAGCAGCGTAGGGGGCGGGACCTACGAGCAGTACTTC; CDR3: CASSVGGGTYEQYF
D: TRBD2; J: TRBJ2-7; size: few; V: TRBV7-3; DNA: TGTGCCAGCAGCCCCGGACTAGCGGGAAGCGAGCAGTACTTC; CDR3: CASSPGLAGSEQYF
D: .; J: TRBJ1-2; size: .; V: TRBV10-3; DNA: TGTGCCATCAGTGCACATGAAGGGACCCATGGCTACACCTTC; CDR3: CAISAHEGTHGYTF
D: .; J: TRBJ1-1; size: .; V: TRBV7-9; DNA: TGTGCCAGCAGCAAAAGCCCGATTCGAGGCACTGAAGCTTTCTTT; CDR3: CASSKSPIRGTEAFF
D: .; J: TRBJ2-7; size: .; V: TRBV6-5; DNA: TGTGCGTCCCGCCGCGATTACGAGCAGTACTTC; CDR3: CASRRDYEQYF
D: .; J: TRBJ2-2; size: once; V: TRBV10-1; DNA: TGCGCCAGCAGTGACCTACAGGGACTGGCGAACACCGGGGAGCTGTTTTTT; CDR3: CASSDLQGLANTGELFF
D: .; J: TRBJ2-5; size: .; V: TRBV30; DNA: TGTGCCTGGAGTTCGGAGACCCAGTACTTC; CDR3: CAWSSETQYF
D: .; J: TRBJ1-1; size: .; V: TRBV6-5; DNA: TGTGCCAGCAGTCCTTTTACGGGCACTGAAGCTTTCTTT; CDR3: CASSPFTGTEAFF
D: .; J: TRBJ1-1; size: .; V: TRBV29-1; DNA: TGCAGCGTGGAGGAAAACAGACTCACTGAAGCTTTCTTT; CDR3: CSVEENRLTEAFF
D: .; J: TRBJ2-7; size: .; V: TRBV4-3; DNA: TGCGCCAGCAGCCGCTCCGTTCTAGCTGCGTCCTACGAGCAGTACTTC; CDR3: CASSRSVLAASYEQYF
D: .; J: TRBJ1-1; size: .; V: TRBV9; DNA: TGTGCCAGCAGCGTAGGTGGGGACACTGAAGCTTTCTTT; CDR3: CASSVGGDTEAFF
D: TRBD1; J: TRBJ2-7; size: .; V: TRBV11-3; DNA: TGTGCCAGCAGCCGCGGGACAGGGTACGAGCAGTACTTC; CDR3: CASSRGTGYEQYF
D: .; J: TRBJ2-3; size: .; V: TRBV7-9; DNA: TGTGCCAGCAGCCCACGCGCGGCAGATACGCAGTATTTT; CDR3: CASSPRAADTQYF
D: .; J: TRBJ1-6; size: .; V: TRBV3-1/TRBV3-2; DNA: TGTGCCAGCAGGGGGATGAATTCACCCCTCCACTTT; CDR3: CASRGMNSPLHF
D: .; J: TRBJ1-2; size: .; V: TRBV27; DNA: TGTGCCAGCAGTTTAGGGGCAGGGAGGGGCTACACCTTC; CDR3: CASSLGAGRGYTF
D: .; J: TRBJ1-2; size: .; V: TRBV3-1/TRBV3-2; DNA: TGTGCCAGCAGCCCATCTGCGGGATTGGCTGGCTACACCTTC; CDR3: CASSPSAGLAGYTF
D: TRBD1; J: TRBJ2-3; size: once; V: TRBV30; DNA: TGTGCCTGGAGTCGGGGGACAGGGGGCACAGATACGCAGTATTTT; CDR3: CAWSRGTGGTDTQYF
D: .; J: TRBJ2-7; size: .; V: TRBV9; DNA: TGTGCCAGCAGCGAGGGCCCGGACGGAAACTCCTACGAGCAGTACTTC; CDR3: CASSEGPDGNSYEQYF
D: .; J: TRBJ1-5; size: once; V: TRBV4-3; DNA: TGCGCCAGCAGCCAGCTAACAGGTCAGCCCCAGCATTTT; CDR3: CASSQLTGQPQHF
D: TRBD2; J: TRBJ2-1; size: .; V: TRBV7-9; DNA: TGTGCCAGCAGCCCAACTAGCGGGAGCGCGGGTGAGCAGTTCTTC; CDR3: CASSPTSGSAGEQFF
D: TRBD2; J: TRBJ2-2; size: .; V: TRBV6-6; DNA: TGTGCCAGCAGCCCTAGCGGCGCGAACACCGGGGAGCTGTTTTTT; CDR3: CASSPSGANTGELFF
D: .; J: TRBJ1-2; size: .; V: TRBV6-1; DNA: TGTGCCAGCAGTGAAGGGGCTGGCTACACCTTC; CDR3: CASSEGAGYTF
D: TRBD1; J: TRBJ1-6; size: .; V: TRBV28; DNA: TGTGCCAGCAGTTTATATCGAAGGGACAGGGTGAACTCACCCCTCCACTTT; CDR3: CASSLYRRDRVNSPLHF
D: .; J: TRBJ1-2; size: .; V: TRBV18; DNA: TGTGCCAGCTCACTAACGGCCTCGAAAGCTAACTATGGCTACACCTTC; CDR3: CASSLTASKANYGYTF
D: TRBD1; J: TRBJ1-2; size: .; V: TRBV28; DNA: TGTGCCACTAGACAGGGGGGGAACTATGGCTACACCTTC; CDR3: CATRQGGNYGYTF
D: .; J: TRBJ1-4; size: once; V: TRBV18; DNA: TGTGCCAGCTCTTCAGGACAGCCCTCTTTAGAAAAACTGTTTTTT; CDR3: CASSSGQPSLEKLFF
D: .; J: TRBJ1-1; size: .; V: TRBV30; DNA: TGTGCCTGGACGCGATCGGCCAACACTGAAGCTTTCTTT; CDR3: CAWTRSANTEAFF
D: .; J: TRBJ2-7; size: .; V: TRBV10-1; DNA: TGCGCCAGCTCCCGGACCGGGCGGTACGAGCAGTACTTC; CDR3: CASSRTGRYEQYF
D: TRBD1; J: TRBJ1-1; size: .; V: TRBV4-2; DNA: TGTGCCAGCAGCTCCCGCTCGACAGGGATGAACACTGAAGCTTTCTTT; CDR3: CASSSRSTGMNTEAFF
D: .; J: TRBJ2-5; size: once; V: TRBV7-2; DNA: TGTGCCATAGGGGGAGGGCGTCAAGAGACCCAGTACTTC; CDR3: CAIGGGRQETQYF
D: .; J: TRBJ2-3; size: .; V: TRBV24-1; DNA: TGTGCCACCAGTTCCAGCGGCACAGATACGCAGTATTTT; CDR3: CATSSSGTDTQYF
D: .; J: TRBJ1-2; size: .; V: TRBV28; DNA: TGTGCCAGCAGTTTGGGAGGCATATATGGCTACACCTTC; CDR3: CASSLGGIYGYTF
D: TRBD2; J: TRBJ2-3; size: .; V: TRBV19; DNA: TGTGCCAGTAGTCTCCGAGAGCGGGAGATTGCAGATACGCAGTATTTT; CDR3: CASSLREREIADTQYF